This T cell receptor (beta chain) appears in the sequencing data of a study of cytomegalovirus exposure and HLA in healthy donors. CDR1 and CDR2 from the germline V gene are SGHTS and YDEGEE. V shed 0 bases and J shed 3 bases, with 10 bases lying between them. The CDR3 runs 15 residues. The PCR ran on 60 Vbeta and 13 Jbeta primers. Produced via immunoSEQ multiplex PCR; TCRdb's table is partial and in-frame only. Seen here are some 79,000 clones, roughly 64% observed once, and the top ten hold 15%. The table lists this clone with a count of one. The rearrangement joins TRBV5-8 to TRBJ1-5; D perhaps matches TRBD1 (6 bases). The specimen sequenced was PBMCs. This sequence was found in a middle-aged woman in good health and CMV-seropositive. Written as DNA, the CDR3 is TGTGCCAGCAGCTTGGACGCAGGGGCCAATCAGCCCCAGCATTTT. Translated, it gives CASSLDAGANQPQHF.